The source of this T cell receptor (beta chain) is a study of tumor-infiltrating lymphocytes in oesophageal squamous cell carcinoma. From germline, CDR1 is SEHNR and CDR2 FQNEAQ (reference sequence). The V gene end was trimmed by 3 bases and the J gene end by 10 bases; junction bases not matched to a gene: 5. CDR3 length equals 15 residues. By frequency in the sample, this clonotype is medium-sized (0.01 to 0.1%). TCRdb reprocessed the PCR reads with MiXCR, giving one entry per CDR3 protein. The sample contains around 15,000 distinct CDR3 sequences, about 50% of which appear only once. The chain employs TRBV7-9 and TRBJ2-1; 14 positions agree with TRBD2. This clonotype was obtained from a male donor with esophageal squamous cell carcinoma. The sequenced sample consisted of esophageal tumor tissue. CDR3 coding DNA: TGTGCCAGCAGCTTCGGACTAGCGGGAGGAAAGGAGCAGTTCTTC. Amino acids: CASSFGLAGGKEQFF.